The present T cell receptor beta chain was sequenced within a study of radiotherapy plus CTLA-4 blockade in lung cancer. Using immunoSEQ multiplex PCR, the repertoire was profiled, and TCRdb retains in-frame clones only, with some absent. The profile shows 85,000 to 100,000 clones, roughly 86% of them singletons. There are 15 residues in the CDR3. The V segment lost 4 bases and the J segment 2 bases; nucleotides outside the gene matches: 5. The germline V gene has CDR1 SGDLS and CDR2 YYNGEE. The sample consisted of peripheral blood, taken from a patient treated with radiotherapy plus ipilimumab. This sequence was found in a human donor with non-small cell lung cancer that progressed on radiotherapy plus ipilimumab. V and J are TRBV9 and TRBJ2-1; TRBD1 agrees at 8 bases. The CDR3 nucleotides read TGTGCCAGCAGCCCCCGACAGGGGACCTACAATGAGCAGTTCTTC. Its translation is CASSPRQGTYNEQFF.